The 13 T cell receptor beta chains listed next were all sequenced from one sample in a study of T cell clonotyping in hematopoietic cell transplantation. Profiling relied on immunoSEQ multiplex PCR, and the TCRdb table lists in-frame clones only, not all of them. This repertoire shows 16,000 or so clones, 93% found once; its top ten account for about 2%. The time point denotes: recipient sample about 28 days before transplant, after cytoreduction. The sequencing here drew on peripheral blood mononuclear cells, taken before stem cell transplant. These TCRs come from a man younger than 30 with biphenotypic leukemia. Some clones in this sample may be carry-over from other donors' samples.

This CDR3 reads CASSLGAWDTQYF. The CDR3 coding sequence is TGTGCCAGCAGCTTGGGAGCATGGGATACGCAGTATTTT. The chain combines TRBV7-2 with TRBJ2-3, with D possibly TRBD2 on 5 matching bases. This CDR3 has 13 residues. In germline, CDR1 is SGHTA, CDR2 FQGNSA. V lost 3 bases and J lost 6, with 10 bases in between.

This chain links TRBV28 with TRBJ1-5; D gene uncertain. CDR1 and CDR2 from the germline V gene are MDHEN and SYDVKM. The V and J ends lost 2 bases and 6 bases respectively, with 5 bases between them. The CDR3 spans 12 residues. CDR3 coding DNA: TGTGCCAGCAGTTTACAGGTTCAGCCCCAGCATTTT. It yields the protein CASSLQVQPQHF.

DNA of the CDR3: TGTGCCAGCAGACTAGCGCCGCAGACCAATGAGCAGTTCTTC. Amino acids: CASRLAPQTNEQFF. V and J are TRBV6-5 and TRBJ2-1, with 7 bases lining up with TRBD2. The V segment lost 6 bases and the J segment 6 bases; nucleotides outside the gene matches: 8. The CDR3 length is 14 residues. CDR1 MNHEY and CDR2 SVGAGI come from the germline V gene.

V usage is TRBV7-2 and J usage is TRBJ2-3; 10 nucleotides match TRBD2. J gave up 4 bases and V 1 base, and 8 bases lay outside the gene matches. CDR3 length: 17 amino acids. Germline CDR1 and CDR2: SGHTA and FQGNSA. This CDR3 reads CASSLVGSGGASDTQYF. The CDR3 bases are TGTGCCAGCAGCTTAGTAGGAAGCGGGGGGGCCTCAGATACGCAGTATTTT.

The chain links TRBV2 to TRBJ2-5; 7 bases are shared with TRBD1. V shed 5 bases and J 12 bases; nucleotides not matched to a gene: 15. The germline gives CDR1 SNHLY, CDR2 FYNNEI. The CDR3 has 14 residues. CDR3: CASSRRDSHPHEYF. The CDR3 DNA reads TGTGCCAGCAGTCGCCGGGACAGCCACCCCCACGAGTACTTC.

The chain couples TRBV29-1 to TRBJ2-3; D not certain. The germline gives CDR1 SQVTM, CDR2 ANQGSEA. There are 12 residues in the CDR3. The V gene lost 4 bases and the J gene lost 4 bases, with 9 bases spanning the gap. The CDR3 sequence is CSVVFPADTQYF. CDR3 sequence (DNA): TGCAGCGTTGTATTTCCCGCAGATACGCAGTATTTT.

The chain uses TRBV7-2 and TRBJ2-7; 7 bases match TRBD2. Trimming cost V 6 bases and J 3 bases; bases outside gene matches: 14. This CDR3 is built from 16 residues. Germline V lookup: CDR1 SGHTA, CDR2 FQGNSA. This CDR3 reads CASSYRLTLADYEQYF. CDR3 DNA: TGTGCCAGCAGTTACAGGCTTACGCTAGCGGACTACGAGCAGTACTTC.

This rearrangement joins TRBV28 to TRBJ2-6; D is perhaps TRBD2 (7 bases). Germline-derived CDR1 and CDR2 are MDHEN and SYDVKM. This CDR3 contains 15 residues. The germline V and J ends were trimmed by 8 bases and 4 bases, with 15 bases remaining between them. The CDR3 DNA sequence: TGTGCCAGCGGGAGGGGGGGAGCCGGGGCCAACGTCCTGACTTTC. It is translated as CASGRGGAGANVLTF.

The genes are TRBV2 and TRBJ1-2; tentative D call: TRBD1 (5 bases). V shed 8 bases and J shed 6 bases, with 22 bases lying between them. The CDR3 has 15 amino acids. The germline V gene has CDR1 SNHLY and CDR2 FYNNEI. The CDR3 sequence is CASGDRGVFTNGYTF. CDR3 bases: TGTGCCAGCGGGGACCGTGGGGTCTTCACTAATGGCTACACCTTC.

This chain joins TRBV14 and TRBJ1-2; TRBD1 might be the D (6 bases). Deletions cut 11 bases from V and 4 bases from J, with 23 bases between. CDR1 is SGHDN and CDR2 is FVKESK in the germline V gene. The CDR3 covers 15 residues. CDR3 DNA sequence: TGTGCCCCTCTCGGGGGGCCCTTCAATTCCTATGGCTACACCTTC. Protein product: CAPLGGPFNSYGYTF.

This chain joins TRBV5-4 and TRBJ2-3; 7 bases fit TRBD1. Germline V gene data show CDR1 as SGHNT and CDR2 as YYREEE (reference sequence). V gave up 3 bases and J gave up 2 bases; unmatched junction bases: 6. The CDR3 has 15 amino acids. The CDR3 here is CASSYRQGITDTQYF. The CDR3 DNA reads TGTGCCAGCAGCTATCGACAGGGAATCACAGATACGCAGTATTTT.

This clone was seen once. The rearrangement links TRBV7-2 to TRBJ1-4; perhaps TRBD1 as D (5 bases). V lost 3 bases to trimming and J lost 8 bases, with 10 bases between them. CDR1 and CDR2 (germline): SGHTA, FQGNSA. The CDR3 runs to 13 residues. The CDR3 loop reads CASSFKGTEKLFF. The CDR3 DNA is TGTGCCAGCAGCTTTAAGGGGACCGAAAAACTGTTTTTT.

The DNA for the CDR3 is TGTGCCAGTAGCGATTTTCCAGGGCTGGATGAAAAACTGTTTTTT. It translates to CASSDFPGLDEKLFF. The chain has TRBV19 and TRBJ1-4, with TRBD1 as a possible D gene (5 bases). The V end was cut by 6 bases, the J end by 6 bases, with 17 bases between. Germline V gene data show CDR1 as LNHDA and CDR2 as SQIVND (reference sequence). CDR3 length: 15 amino acids.